The 30 T cell receptor beta chains presented below share a single source sample, sequenced in a study of cytomegalovirus exposure and HLA in healthy donors. The primer mix had 60 Vbeta and 13 Jbeta primers. The repertoire was sequenced with immunoSEQ multiplex PCR; TCRdb's copy has only in-frame clones and lacks some. The table includes 100,000 or so clones, under 80% detected once. Sequencing used PBMCs. The receptors shown here come from a man aged 25 to 40 in good health and CMV-seropositive.

The gene calls are TRBV28 and TRBJ2-2; D remains ambiguous. Trimming shortened V by 3 bases and J by 6 bases, and 11 bases separated the two germline ends. The CDR3 is 14 amino acids. Germline assignment: CDR1 MDHEN and CDR2 SYDVKM. The CDR3 is CASSFTLRSGELFF. The CDR3 DNA follows: TGTGCCAGCAGTTTTACTTTACGTTCCGGGGAGCTGTTTTTT. Supplemented by reference TRBV28 and TRBJ2-2, the full variable domain reads DVKVTQSSRYLVKRTGEKVFLECVQDMDHENMFWYRQDPGLGLRLIYFSYDVKMKEKGDIPEGYSVSREKKERFSLILESASTNQTSMYLCASSFTLRSGELFFGEGSRLTVL.

This clone has more than one count but fewer than ten. V is TRBV5-5 and J is TRBJ1-5; TRBD1 matches at 9 bases. V trimming: 4 bases; J trimming: 1 base; junction bases outside the gene matches: 6. The CDR3 sequence is 16 residues long. Germline V gene sequence: CDR1 SGHKS, CDR2 YYEKEE (reference sequence). The CDR3 nucleotides read TGTGCCAGCAGCGAAGGACAGGGGACAAGCAATCAGCCCCAGCATTTT. Protein sequence: CASSEGQGTSNQPQHF.

The chain uses TRBV14 and TRBJ2-7; D is perhaps TRBD1 (6 bases). V was trimmed by 3 bases and J by 0 bases, leaving 12 bases between them. Germline V CDR1 and CDR2: SGHDN, FVKESK. This CDR3 has 15 residues. The chain's CDR3 is CASSQATGSSYEQYF. CDR3 in DNA: TGTGCCAGCAGCCAGGCAACAGGGAGCTCCTACGAGCAGTACTTC.

CDR3 residues: CASSSAGQGSYNEQFF. CDR3 DNA: TGTGCCAGCAGCTCGGCAGGACAGGGTTCGTACAATGAGCAGTTCTTC. This chain links TRBV7-7 with TRBJ2-1, with TRBD1 matching over 8 bases. Germline trimming cut 4 bases from V and 4 bases from J; bases unmatched to any gene: 9. The length of the CDR3 is 16 residues. Germline V gives CDR1 SSHAT, CDR2 FNYEAQ (reference sequence).

The CDR3 nucleotides read TGCGCCAGCAGCCAAGATTTAGAGGTAGGGGCCAACACCATATATTTT. Its protein product is CASSQDLEVGANTIYF. This rearrangement joins TRBV4-3 to TRBJ1-3; D perhaps matches TRBD1 (5 bases). The CDR3 is 16 amino acids. Trimming took 0 bases from V and 7 from J, leaving 16 bases between them. Germline V gene sequence: CDR1 LGHNA, CDR2 YSLEER.

This clone appeared a single time. CDR3 region: CASSEFGDRDVQPQHF. CDR3 sequence (DNA): TGTGCCAGCAGTGAATTTGGGGACAGGGATGTTCAGCCCCAGCATTTT. The chain recombines TRBV2 with TRBJ1-5; 9 bases align to TRBD1. The CDR3 sequence is 16 residues long. V gave up 2 bases and J gave up 6 bases; unmatched junction bases: 8. Germline V gives CDR1 SNHLY, CDR2 FYNNEI.

V gene TRBV19 combines with J gene TRBJ1-1, with 7 nucleotides matching TRBD1. J gave up 3 bases and V 3 bases, and 10 bases lay outside the gene matches. The CDR3 is 16 residues long. The germline V gene encodes CDR1 LNHDA and CDR2 SQIVND (reference sequence). The CDR3 DNA reads as TGTGCCAGTAGTATTCGGACAGGTTTGGAGTACACTGAAGCTTTCTTT. Translating it yields CASSIRTGLEYTEAFF.

About this clone: One end of the junction fails to match germline, which may point to a read error. The chain recombines TRBV7-9 with TRBJ2-4; TRBD1 matches at 10 bases. The CDR3 has 17 amino acids. Looked up from germline, CDR1 is SEHNR and CDR2 is FQNEAQ (reference sequence). Written as DNA, the CDR3 is TGTTCCAGCAGCTTAGGGACAGGGGATATAGCCAAAAACATTCAGTACTTC. Residues: CSSSLGTGDIAKNIQYF.

This clone has more than one count but fewer than ten. For the CDR3, the DNA is TGTGCCAGCAGCTTAGACAGGGGAGGGACTGAAGCTTTCTTT. Its translation is CASSLDRGGTEAFF. V gene TRBV6-5 combines with J gene TRBJ1-1, with 8 nucleotides matching TRBD1. CDR1 and CDR2 from the germline V gene are MNHEY and SVGAGI. The V gene end was trimmed by 6 bases and the J gene end by 5 bases; junction bases not matched to a gene: 8. This CDR3 has 14 amino acids.

The chain recombines TRBV28 with TRBJ2-1; weak D call: TRBD1 (5 bases). The CDR3 loop spans 16 amino acids. Per germline, CDR1 MDHEN and CDR2 SYDVKM. V shed 2 bases and J shed 2 bases, with 13 bases lying between them. The CDR3 DNA reads TGTGCCAGCAGTTTAGAGCAGGGTCAAACCTACAATGAGCAGTTCTTC. Its protein is CASSLEQGQTYNEQFF.

This chain joins TRBV25-1 and TRBJ1-6, with D tentatively TRBD1 (6 bases). Germline CDR1 and CDR2: MGHDK and SYGVNS. The CDR3 sequence is 15 residues long. V was clipped by 1 base and J by 8 bases, with 12 bases between them. In DNA form, the CDR3 reads TGTGCCAGCAGTGAATCATGGGGGGGCCATTCACCCCTCCACTTT. Protein: CASSESWGGHSPLHF. Using reference TRBV25-1 and TRBJ1-6 for the parts outside the CDR3, the full variable domain is EADIYQTPRYLVIGTGKKITLECSQTMGHDKMYWYQQDPGMELHLIHYSYGVNSTEKGDLSSESTVSRIRTEHFPLTLESARPSHTSQYLCASSESWGGHSPLHFGNGTRLTVT.

Notes on this clone: Compared with germline, one end of the junction differs, possibly owing to a read error. The chain joins TRBV7-9 to TRBJ1-1; no firm D call. Germline V gene lookup returns CDR1 SEHNR and CDR2 FQNEAQ (reference sequence). The CDR3 is 13 amino acids. The CDR3 here is CSSSQITNTEAFF. The DNA for the CDR3 is TGTTCCAGCAGTCAGATCACGAACACTGAAGCTTTCTTT. The variable domain in full, with the rest retrieved from reference TRBV7-9 and TRBJ1-1, is DTGVSQNPRHKITKRGQNVTFRCDPISEHNRLYWYRQTLGQGPEFLTYFQNEAQLEKSRLLSDRFSAERPKGSFSTLEIQRTEQGDSAMYLCSSSQITNTEAFFGQGTRLTVV.

This chain connects TRBV6-5 to TRBJ1-2; a possible D gene is TRBD1 (6 bases). Trimming shortened V by 1 base and J by 6 bases, and 18 bases separated the two germline ends. The CDR3 covers 16 residues. Germline V gene lookup returns CDR1 MNHEY and CDR2 SVGAGI. Here the CDR3 DNA reads TGTGCCAGCAGTTACTACATCGATATCAGGGGAGATGGCTACACCTTC. Its protein product is CASSYYIDIRGDGYTF.

The chain recombines TRBV11-2 with TRBJ2-4, with 9 bases matching TRBD1. The J segment lost 7 bases and the V segment lost 6 bases, leaving 10 bases of the junction unmatched. Germline assignment: CDR1 SGHAT and CDR2 FQNNGV. The CDR3 extends over 15 amino acids. This chain's CDR3 is CASRTFTGGSNIQYF. For the CDR3, the DNA is TGTGCCAGCAGGACTTTTACAGGGGGCAGTAACATTCAGTACTTC.

The sample holds a few counts of this clone. The chain joins TRBV19 to TRBJ2-1; a possible D gene is TRBD2 (6 bases). Trimming took off 10 bases at V and 4 bases at J, with 17 bases between the two ends. The CDR3 has 14 amino acids. Germline CDR1 reads LNHDA; CDR2 reads SQIVND (reference sequence). CDR3 protein: CATQTVGTYNEQFF. CDR3 in DNA: TGTGCCACACAAACAGTGGGGACTTACAATGAGCAGTTCTTC.

The genes are TRBV5-1 and TRBJ1-6, with D possibly being TRBD1 (5 bases). The CDR3 contains 16 residues. Deletions cut 2 bases from V and 0 bases from J, with 9 bases between. In germline, CDR1 is SGHRS, CDR2 YFSETQ. DNA of the CDR3: TGCGCCAGCAGCTTACAGGCGGCCTCCTATAATTCACCCCTCCACTTT. This codes for CASSLQAASYNSPLHF. The variable domain in full, completed from reference TRBV5-1 and TRBJ1-6, reads KAGVTQTPRYLIKTRGQQVTLSCSPISGHRSVSWYQQTPGQGLQFLFEYFSETQRNKGNFPGRFSGRQFSNSRSEMNVSTLELGDSALYLCASSLQAASYNSPLHFGNGTRLTVT.

The chain has TRBV28 and TRBJ1-5, with 10 positions matching TRBD1. The CDR3 is made up of 15 amino acids. The V gene end was trimmed by 0 bases and the J gene end by 4 bases; junction bases not matched to a gene: 0. Germline V gene sequence: CDR1 MDHEN, CDR2 SYDVKM. CDR3 region: CASSLWGQGNQPQHF. In DNA, the CDR3 is TGTGCCAGCAGTTTATGGGGACAGGGGAATCAGCCCCAGCATTTT.

The rearrangement links TRBV5-5 to TRBJ2-1, with TRBD1 matching over 8 bases. This CDR3 spans 14 amino acids. V was pared by 3 bases and J by 5 bases, with 4 bases of the junction left unmatched. Germline-derived CDR1 and CDR2 are SGHKS and YYEKEE (reference sequence). CDR3 residues: CASSWWTGNNEQFF. CDR3 nucleotide sequence: TGTGCCAGCAGCTGGTGGACAGGGAACAATGAGCAGTTCTTC.

The rearrangement joins TRBV7-9 to TRBJ1-3, with D possibly TRBD1 on 6 matching bases. The CDR3 length is 16 residues. Germline CDR1 SEHNR, CDR2 FQNEAQ (reference sequence). Trimming shortened V by 3 bases and J by 4 bases, and 16 bases separated the two germline ends. The CDR3 nucleotides read TGTGCCAGCAGCTTTCTGATGCCAGGGGAAGGAAACACCATATATTTT. Its translation is CASSFLMPGEGNTIYF.

CDR3 residues: CASSLESGQGSSPGNTIYF. In nucleotides, the CDR3 is TGTGCCAGCAGCTTAGAGTCGGGACAGGGGTCCTCTCCTGGAAACACCATATATTTT. V is TRBV7-6 and J is TRBJ1-3; 10 bases map to TRBD1. The V segment lost 1 base and the J segment 2 bases; nucleotides outside the gene matches: 11. The CDR3 spans 19 residues. CDR1 is SGHVS, CDR2 FNYEAQ, per germline.

V is TRBV4-3 and J is TRBJ1-1; possible D gene TRBD1, 5 bases. Germline assignment: CDR1 LGHNA and CDR2 YSLEER. Trimming shortened V by 3 bases and J by 5 bases, and 10 bases separated the two germline ends. CDR3 length equals 13 residues. Here the CDR3 reads CASSQQGLTEAFF. For the CDR3, the DNA is TGCGCCAGCAGCCAGCAGGGTTTAACTGAAGCTTTCTTT.

This clone has only a few counts. The gene calls are TRBV6-6 and TRBJ2-5, with TRBD2 matching over 10 bases. Looked up from germline, CDR1 is MNHNY and CDR2 is SVGAGI (reference sequence). The CDR3 is 15 amino acids. The V segment lost 1 base and the J segment 5 bases; nucleotides outside the gene matches: 4. In nucleotides, the CDR3 is TGTGCCAGCAGTTACTGGCTAGCGGGGGAGGAGACCCAGTACTTC. Translated: CASSYWLAGEETQYF.

J is TRBJ1-2 and V is TRBV6-1; D gene ambiguous. Trimming took 4 bases from V and 2 from J, leaving 17 bases between them. Germline CDR1 reads MNHNS; CDR2 reads SASEGT. This CDR3 has 16 amino acids. The chain's CDR3 is CASSGAVQGGNYGYTF. In DNA, the CDR3 is TGTGCCAGCAGTGGCGCCGTACAAGGAGGAAACTATGGCTACACCTTC.

V and J are TRBV2 and TRBJ1-5; no clear D. The CDR3 contains 19 residues. Germline V gene sequence: CDR1 SNHLY, CDR2 FYNNEI. Deletions cut 4 bases from V and 1 base from J, with 23 bases between. CDR3 sequence: CASSGIYIVAGGSNQPQHF. The CDR3 nucleotides read TGTGCCAGCAGTGGAATTTATATTGTTGCGGGCGGGAGCAATCAGCCCCAGCATTTT.

This sequence joins TRBV4-1 and TRBJ2-5, with unresolved D. CDR1 MGHRA and CDR2 YSYEKL come from the germline V gene. This CDR3 region has 12 residues. Trimming took 0 bases from V and 5 from J, leaving 4 bases between them. The CDR3 reads CASSQDRETQYF. For the CDR3, the DNA is TGCGCCAGCAGCCAAGATCGGGAGACCCAGTACTTC.

The gene calls are TRBV28 and TRBJ2-1; maybe TRBD1 (6 bases). This CDR3 has 14 amino acids. CDR1 is MDHEN, CDR2 SYDVKM, per germline. Trimming took 5 bases from V and 4 from J, leaving 12 bases between them. The CDR3 region is CASSRGGLYNEQFF. The DNA for the CDR3 is TGTGCCAGCAGTCGAGGGGGTTTATACAATGAGCAGTTCTTC.

This clone was picked up a small number of times. This rearrangement joins TRBV6-1 to TRBJ2-7; 10 bases fit TRBD1. The CDR3 totals 15 residues. The J segment lost 4 bases and the V segment lost 5 bases, leaving 8 bases of the junction unmatched. The germline V gene encodes CDR1 MNHNS and CDR2 SASEGT. The CDR3 region has the DNA TGTGCCAGCAGTCCCCAGACAGGGGGCGGGTACGAGCAGTACTTC. Translated, it gives CASSPQTGGGYEQYF.

The V call is TRBV15, the J call TRBJ1-1; D possibly corresponds to TRBD1 (5 bases). The CDR3 covers 15 residues. The V gene's germline CDR1 is LNHNV and CDR2 YYDKDF (reference sequence). The V end lost 0 bases, the J end lost 3 bases, and 11 bases lay between the germline ends. CDR3 nucleotides: TGTGCCACCAGCAGAGACGCAGGGAGGTACACTGAAGCTTTCTTT. Translation: CATSRDAGRYTEAFF.

A few counts support this clone. V gene TRBV6-1 combines with J gene TRBJ2-7; possible D gene TRBD1, 6 bases. Trimming cost V 5 bases and J 2 bases, with 16 bases left between them. This CDR3 has 15 residues. Germline CDR1 and CDR2: MNHNS and SASEGT. CDR3 DNA sequence: TGTGCCAGCAGTCTACAGACAGGCCCGACCTACGAGCAGTACTTC. It codes for CASSLQTGPTYEQYF.

This sequence joins TRBV18 and TRBJ1-3, with D possibly matching TRBD1 (5 bases). The CDR3 extends over 14 amino acids. Trimming cost V 5 bases and J 4 bases, with 12 bases left between them. In germline, CDR1 is KGHSH, CDR2 LQKENI. CDR3 in amino acids: CASSSQGDGNTIYF. As DNA, the CDR3 is TGTGCCAGCTCAAGCCAGGGCGACGGAAACACCATATATTTT.